Each of the 32 T cell receptor beta chains below was sequenced from the same sample in a study of Tregs in tolerant kidney transplant recipients. The method was immunoSEQ multiplex PCR; TCRdb's version includes in-frame clones alone and lacks a portion of them. There are about 240,000 clones in the sample; roughly four fifths occur only once, and about 0.68% lies in the top ten. Sample: CD4+ T cells from blood. These receptors came from a human donor in good health.

V gene TRBV7-9 combines with J gene TRBJ2-3; D unresolved. The V end lost 3 bases, the J end lost 2 bases, and 15 bases lay between the germline ends. Per germline, CDR1 SEHNR and CDR2 FQNEAQ (reference sequence). The length of the CDR3 is 16 residues. The DNA of the CDR3 is TGTGCCAGCAGCTTTCCAAAGGACGGCAACACAGATACGCAGTATTTT. It codes for CASSFPKDGNTDTQYF.

The gene calls are TRBV11-2 and TRBJ1-1; 7 nucleotides match TRBD1. The CDR3 loop spans 14 amino acids. J lost 6 bases, V lost 7 bases, and 11 bases had no gene match. The V gene's germline CDR1 is SGHAT and CDR2 FQNNGV. CDR3 loop: CASTHRQGLAEAFF. DNA for the CDR3: TGTGCCAGCACCCACCGACAGGGTTTGGCTGAAGCTTTCTTT. The variable domain in full, with the rest retrieved from reference TRBV11-2 and TRBJ1-1, is EAGVAQSPRYKIIEKRQSVAFWCNPISGHATLYWYQQILGQGPKLLIQFQNNGVVDDSQLPKDRFSAERLKGVDSTLKIQPAKLEDSAVYLCASTHRQGLAEAFFGQGTRLTVV.

This clone has more than one count but fewer than ten. The chain uses TRBV5-1 and TRBJ1-1; D remains ambiguous. This CDR3 spans 14 amino acids. Germline V lookup: CDR1 SGHRS, CDR2 YFSETQ. Trimming removed 3 bases at V and 4 bases at J, with 13 bases between. DNA for the CDR3: TGCGCCAGCAGCTCCGATTGGACCGGCACTGAAGCTTTCTTT. Translated, it gives CASSSDWTGTEAFF.

This rearrangement joins TRBV5-1 to TRBJ2-7, with D perhaps matching TRBD1 (5 bases). This CDR3 region has 16 residues. V dropped 3 bases and J dropped 0 bases, with 16 bases sitting between them. CDR1 and CDR2 (germline): SGHRS, YFSETQ. The CDR3 loop reads CASSSSPETASYEQYF. The CDR3 coding sequence is TGCGCCAGCAGCTCGTCACCGGAGACAGCCTCCTACGAGCAGTACTTC.

This clone was recorded at least ten times. The chain is built from TRBV6-5 and TRBJ1-5; a weak D match, TRBD1 (5 bases). Germline-derived CDR1 and CDR2 are MNHEY and SVGAGI. This CDR3 contains 14 residues. Trimming pared 9 bases from V and 0 bases from J, leaving 12 bases between. For the CDR3, the DNA is TGTGCCAGTAAGGGACTTAATAGCAATCAGCCCCAGCATTTT. Translating it yields CASKGLNSNQPQHF.

This chain joins TRBV11-2 and TRBJ2-7; D not certain. The CDR3 has 15 amino acids. Trimming pared 0 bases from V and 0 bases from J, leaving 9 bases between. Germline V gene sequence: CDR1 SGHAT, CDR2 FQNNGV. In nucleotides, the CDR3 is TGTGCCAGCAGCTTAGATCAGGTTAGCTCCTACGAGCAGTACTTC. Translated: CASSLDQVSSYEQYF.

The gene calls are TRBV25-1 and TRBJ2-3, with unresolved D. CDR3 size: 16 residues. V lost 2 bases and J lost 0, with 12 bases in between. From germline, CDR1 is MGHDK and CDR2 SYGVNS. The CDR3 DNA is TGTGCCAGCAGTGAACCCTCCGGTAGGAGCACAGATACGCAGTATTTT. This translates into CASSEPSGRSTDTQYF.

The chain couples TRBV28 to TRBJ1-2; tentative D call: TRBD1 (5 bases). With 6 bases removed from V and 5 bases from J, the gap between germline ends came to 16 bases. This CDR3 is 14 amino acids long. Looked up from germline, CDR1 is MDHEN and CDR2 is SYDVKM. CDR3 DNA sequence: TGTGCCAGCAGCACCACTGGGGCAGGGTATGGCTACACCTTC. As protein: CASSTTGAGYGYTF.

This chain connects TRBV9 to TRBJ2-3, with 9 bases that match TRBD2. From germline, CDR1 is SGDLS and CDR2 YYNGEE. There are 16 residues in the CDR3. After removal of 0 bases from V and 1 base from J, the junction contained 3 bases not matched to a gene. The CDR3 DNA follows: TGTGCCAGCAGCGTAGAAGAGCGGGGGGGCACAGATACGCAGTATTTT. As protein: CASSVEERGGTDTQYF. The variable domain in full, with the rest retrieved from reference TRBV9 and TRBJ2-3, is DSGVTQTPKHLITATGQRVTLRCSPRSGDLSVYWYQQSLDQGLQFLIQYYNGEERAKGNILERFSAQQFPDLHSELNLSSLELGDSALYFCASSVEERGGTDTQYFGPGTRLTVL.

This chain links TRBV5-1 with TRBJ1-2; 10 positions match TRBD1. The CDR3 spans 16 residues. Per the germline V gene, CDR1 is SGHRS and CDR2 is YFSETQ. V was clipped by 4 bases and J by 7 bases; unmatched bases: 13. The CDR3 sequence: CASSPGQGYLPTGYTF. The CDR3 DNA reads TGCGCCAGCAGCCCGGGACAGGGGTATCTCCCAACTGGCTACACCTTC.

The chain has TRBV7-2 and TRBJ1-6; 12 bases agree with TRBD1. Germline assignment: CDR1 SGHTA and CDR2 FQGNSA. Trimming at V came to 0 bases and at J to 10 bases, leaving 10 bases not matched to a gene. The CDR3 is made up of 18 amino acids. This CDR3 is CASSLAGTGGAKPSPLHF. In DNA, the CDR3 is TGTGCCAGCAGCTTAGCTGGGACAGGGGGCGCGAAACCCTCACCCCTCCACTTT.

This rearrangement joins TRBV4-1 to TRBJ2-3; the D gene is possibly TRBD1 (6 bases). V shed 1 base and J shed 4 bases, with 15 bases lying between them. CDR1 and CDR2 from the germline V gene are MGHRA and YSYEKL. This CDR3 has 16 residues. CDR3 loop: CASSQGVGGRSDTQYF. The CDR3 nucleotides read TGCGCCAGCAGCCAAGGGGTTGGGGGCAGATCAGATACGCAGTATTTT.

The V call is TRBV5-1, the J call TRBJ2-7; D is undetermined. The CDR3 runs 12 residues. CDR1 is SGHRS, CDR2 YFSETQ, per germline. V was shortened by 5 bases and J by 11 bases, with 17 bases between the two germline ends. The CDR3 nucleotides are TGCGCCAGCAGTACTGACGGGCTCTTCGAGTACTTC. Translation gives CASSTDGLFEYF.

This chain joins TRBV6-5 and TRBJ2-7; 7 bases fit TRBD1. V was clipped by 1 base and J by 4 bases; unmatched bases: 7. The germline V gene has CDR1 MNHEY and CDR2 SVGAGI. The CDR3 loop spans 15 amino acids. CDR3 coding DNA: TGTGCCAGCAGTTACTGGGTGCAGGGGGAGTACGAGCAGTACTTC. As protein: CASSYWVQGEYEQYF.

In its sample, this clone was seen a few times. This sequence joins TRBV15 and TRBJ1-1; D remains unclear. The germline V gene encodes CDR1 LNHNV and CDR2 YYDKDF (reference sequence). The CDR3 length is 14 residues. V was shortened by 0 bases and J by 11 bases, with 16 bases between the two germline ends. The DNA of the CDR3 is TGTGCCACCAGCAGAGACCGTTCCGGCCCGCGGGCTTTCTTT. This translates into CATSRDRSGPRAFF.

This rearrangement joins TRBV4-1 to TRBJ1-1, with a possible D match to TRBD1 (5 bases). The CDR3 sequence is 14 residues long. Trimming stripped 0 bases from V and 11 bases from J, with 16 bases between. The germline gives CDR1 MGHRA, CDR2 YSYEKL. CDR3 DNA: TGCGCCAGCAGCCAAGAAGGGGCTAGAATGAAGGCTTTCTTT. Translation gives CASSQEGARMKAFF.

The chain links TRBV29-1 to TRBJ1-2, with D hard to call. Trimming left V 3 bases short and J 0 bases short, with 11 bases between. From germline, CDR1 is SQVTM and CDR2 ANQGSEA. CDR3 size: 14 residues. CDR3: CSVDITQTNYGYTF. Written as DNA, the CDR3 is TGCAGCGTTGATATCACCCAGACTAACTATGGCTACACCTTC. Combining the CDR3 with reference TRBV29-1 and TRBJ1-2 gives the whole variable domain SAVISQKPSRDICQRGTSLTIQCQVDSQVTMMFWYRQQPGQSLTLIATANQGSEATYESGFVIDKFPISRPNLTFSTLTVSNMSPEDSSIYLCSVDITQTNYGYTFGSGTRLTVV.

The rearrangement joins TRBV6-5 to TRBJ1-2, with D possibly matching TRBD1 (5 bases). CDR3 size: 15 residues. The germline gives CDR1 MNHEY, CDR2 SVGAGI. V lost 5 bases, J lost 5 bases, and 18 bases lay in between. The CDR3 bases are TGTGCCAGCAGTCGGATGGCGGGGGAGTCGTATGGCTACACCTTC. It is translated as CASSRMAGESYGYTF.

The rearrangement joins TRBV21-1 to TRBJ1-6. TRBV21-1 is flagged as a pseudogene. CDR3 length: 14 amino acids. The CDR3 DNA follows: TGTGCCAGCAGCAAGAGGTCGACGAATTCACCCCTCCACTTT. It yields the protein CASSKRSTNSPLHF.

The chain carries TRBV2 and TRBJ2-3, with D perhaps matching TRBD1 (6 bases). V shed 5 bases and J shed 5 bases, with 14 bases lying between them. Germline CDR1 and CDR2: SNHLY and FYNNEI. The CDR3 is 14 residues long. The chain's CDR3 is CASSRQVNLDTQYF. CDR3 bases: TGTGCCAGCAGTCGACAGGTGAACTTAGATACGCAGTATTTT.

The chain is built from TRBV7-7 and TRBJ2-1; TRBD1 agrees at 12 bases. CDR3 size: 14 residues. Germline CDR1 reads SSHAT; CDR2 reads FNYEAQ (reference sequence). V shed 4 bases, J shed 8 bases, and the junction held 3 bases outside the gene matches. CDR3 sequence reads: CASSSGTGGYEQFF. CDR3 nucleotide sequence: TGTGCCAGCAGCTCCGGGACAGGGGGCTATGAGCAGTTCTTC.

The CDR3 region is CASSRGGRSSYEQYF. In nucleotides, the CDR3 is TGTGCCAGCAGCCGTGGCGGGAGGAGTTCCTACGAGCAGTACTTC. The chain couples TRBV11-2 to TRBJ2-7; 8 nucleotides agree with TRBD2. The CDR3 runs 15 residues. V lost 5 bases to trimming and J lost 1 base; unmatched junction nucleotides: 7. Germline CDR1 is SGHAT and CDR2 is FQNNGV.

This chain links TRBV7-2 with TRBJ1-2; TRBD1 is a possible D gene (5 bases). The length of the CDR3 is 14 residues. Germline V gene data show CDR1 as SGHTA and CDR2 as FQGNSA. V was clipped by 5 bases and J by 5 bases, with 15 bases between them. The CDR3 DNA sequence: TGTGCCAGCAGCGCGAGTCGGGGACGGTATGGCTACACCTTC. It codes for CASSASRGRYGYTF.

This clone has only a few counts. This rearrangement joins TRBV6-1 to TRBJ2-7; D is tentatively TRBD1 or TRBD2 (5 bases each). CDR3 length: 13 amino acids. Between the trimmed V and J ends, which lost 6 bases and 2 bases, there was a span of 11 bases. The germline CDR1 and CDR2 sequences are MNHNS and SASEGT. The DNA for the CDR3 is TGTGCCAGCAGGGCCGGGGCAGCCTACGAGCAGTACTTC. Its protein product is CASRAGAAYEQYF.

The rearrangement links TRBV10-2 to TRBJ1-1; unclear D gene. Germline-derived CDR1 and CDR2 are WSHSY and SAAADI. Trimming left V 5 bases short and J 3 bases short, with 13 bases between. CDR3 length: 14 amino acids. CDR3 sequence reads: CASSRPGHDTEAFF. The CDR3 region has the DNA TGCGCCAGCAGTCGTCCGGGTCATGACACTGAAGCTTTCTTT.

The chain has TRBV5-1 and TRBJ1-5, with 7 bases that match TRBD1. This CDR3 is built from 14 residues. Germline CDR1 reads SGHRS; CDR2 reads YFSETQ. V dropped 3 bases and J dropped 3; count of bases not matched to a gene: 3. CDR3 amino acids: CASSSGGNNQPQHF. CDR3 nucleotides: TGCGCCAGCAGCTCAGGGGGAAACAATCAGCCCCAGCATTTT.

The chain joins TRBV14 to TRBJ2-3, with D hard to call. Germline V gene data show CDR1 as SGHDN and CDR2 as FVKESK. The CDR3 extends over 11 amino acids. Trimming pared 3 bases from V and 5 bases from J, leaving 3 bases between. The CDR3 spells CASSQRDTQYF. DNA of the CDR3: TGTGCCAGCAGCCAGAGAGATACGCAGTATTTT.

The rearrangement links TRBV6-5 to TRBJ1-5, with D unclear. From germline, CDR1 is MNHEY and CDR2 SVGAGI. The CDR3 runs 14 residues. V was shortened by 5 bases and J by 1 base, with 9 bases between the two germline ends. CDR3 loop: CASSRNRSNQPQHF. CDR3 coding DNA: TGTGCCAGCAGTCGCAATAGGAGCAATCAGCCCCAGCATTTT.

The genes are TRBV5-1 and TRBJ2-1, with 7 bases fitting TRBD2. This CDR3 has 15 residues. Per germline, CDR1 SGHRS and CDR2 YFSETQ. V lost 0 bases, J lost 8 bases, and 8 bases stayed unmatched. The CDR3 sequence: CASSLAASGRDEQFF. In nucleotides, the CDR3 is TGCGCCAGCAGCTTGGCCGCTAGCGGCCGGGATGAGCAGTTCTTC.

The chain employs TRBV27 and TRBJ2-2, with D unclear. The CDR3 extends over 14 amino acids. Trimming took 6 bases from V and 3 from J, leaving 11 bases between them. The germline V gene has CDR1 MNHEY and CDR2 SMNVEV (reference sequence). Written as DNA, the CDR3 is TGTGCCAGCAGGAACGGGCGGCACACCGGGGAGCTGTTTTTT. This sequence encodes CASRNGRHTGELFF.

The chain uses TRBV6-1 and TRBJ1-5; D gene unclear. The CDR3 runs 15 residues. Trimming stripped 6 bases from V and 3 bases from J, with 15 bases between. Looked up from germline, CDR1 is MNHNS and CDR2 is SASEGT. CDR3 bases: TGTGCCAGCAGCCTCCGGGGAGGCATCAATCAGCCCCAGCATTTT. Translation gives CASSLRGGINQPQHF.

Note on this clone: The same CDR3 arises from other DNA sequences in this sample as well. The rearrangement links TRBV7-3 to TRBJ2-5; perhaps D is TRBD1 or TRBD2 (5 bases each). From germline, CDR1 is SGHTA and CDR2 FQGTGA. Trimming pared 5 bases from V and 2 bases from J, leaving 15 bases between. The CDR3 contains 15 residues. The CDR3, as DNA: TGTGCCAGCAGCATGGGACCCGGTCGGCAAGAGACCCAGTACTTC. Translating gives CASSMGPGRQETQYF.